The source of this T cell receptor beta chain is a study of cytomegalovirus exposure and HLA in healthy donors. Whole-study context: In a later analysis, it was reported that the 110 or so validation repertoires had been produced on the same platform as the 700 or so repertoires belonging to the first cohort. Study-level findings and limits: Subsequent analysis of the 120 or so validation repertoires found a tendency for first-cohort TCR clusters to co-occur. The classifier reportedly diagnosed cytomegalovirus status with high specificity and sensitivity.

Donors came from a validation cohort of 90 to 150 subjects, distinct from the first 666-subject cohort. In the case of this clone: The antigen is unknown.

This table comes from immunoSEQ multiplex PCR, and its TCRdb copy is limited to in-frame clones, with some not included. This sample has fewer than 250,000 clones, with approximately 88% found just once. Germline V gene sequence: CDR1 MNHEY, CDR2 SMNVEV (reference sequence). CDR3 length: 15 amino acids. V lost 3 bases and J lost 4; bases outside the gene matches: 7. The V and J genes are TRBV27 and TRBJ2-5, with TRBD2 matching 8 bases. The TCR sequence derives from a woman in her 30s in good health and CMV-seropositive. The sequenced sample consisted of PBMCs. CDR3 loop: CASSFSSGMGETQYF. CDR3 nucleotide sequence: TGTGCCAGCAGTTTTAGTAGCGGGATGGGAGAGACCCAGTACTTC.